This T cell receptor beta chain was retrieved from a study of regulatory T cells in long-lasting Graves disease. In the study overall: Antithyroid drug intake by newly diagnosed Graves' patients had lasted under 3 months.

This clonotype appeared a few times. Its matching antigen is unknown. Overall study results and limits: Having only a small sample size may have limited accuracy.

Germline CDR1 is LNHDA and CDR2 is SQIVND (reference sequence). This CDR3 has 15 residues. V lost 5 bases to trimming and J lost 4 bases; unmatched junction nucleotides: 6. Documented time point: newly diagnosed GD, antithyroid drugs for less than 3 months. Generation of the TCR library employed RNA extracted from PBMCs. Investigators prepared the TCR beta libraries by applying iRepertoire HTBI primers and Arm-PCR of CDR3 regions. One entry per CDR3 protein, called by TCRdb with MiXCR from the multiplex PCR reads. The sample comprises hundreds of thousands of distinct CDR3 sequences, roughly 16% of which are singletons, and 18% rests with the top ten. The same data also contributed to another study, on T cells in Graves' hyperthyroidism and ophthalmopathy. As that report states: A model of 13 V-J pairs discriminated ophthalmopathy from stable hyperthyroidism.

This TCR was recovered from a woman aged 25 to 39 with Graves disease. This specimen consisted of peripheral blood mononuclear cells (PBMCs), obtained at new diagnosis, from a patient treated with antithyroid drugs. The rearrangement links TRBV19 to TRBJ2-1, with 9 bases lining up with TRBD1. The CDR3 is CASSAGTGLYNEQFF. CDR3 in DNA: TGTGCCAGTAGTGCAGGGACAGGGCTGTACAATGAGCAGTTCTTC.